These 9 T cell receptor beta chains originate from one sample sequenced in a study of cytomegalovirus exposure and HLA in healthy donors. The method was immunoSEQ multiplex PCR; TCRdb's version includes in-frame clones alone and lacks a portion of them. The sample carries a few hundred thousand clones, around 85% recorded once. Sequenced material: PBMCs. Receptors were obtained from a woman younger than 30 in good health and CMV-seronegative.

This chain joins TRBV5-6 and TRBJ2-1, with TRBD2 matching over 8 bases. V lost 2 bases to trimming and J lost 6 bases; unmatched junction nucleotides: 10. The germline CDR1 and CDR2 sequences are SGHDT and YYEEEE. The CDR3 runs 16 residues. CDR3 bases: TGTGCCAGCAGCTTAGGGGAGCGGGGGCCCGGCAATGAGCAGTTCTTC. Translating gives CASSLGERGPGNEQFF.

The rearrangement joins TRBV19 to TRBJ2-7, with TRBD2 identical over 13 bases. The CDR3 has 16 residues. Germline trimming cut 5 bases from V and 5 bases from J; bases unmatched to any gene: 9. The germline V gene has CDR1 LNHDA and CDR2 SQIVND (reference sequence). CDR3 region: CASSELAGGSPHEQYF. CDR3 in DNA: TGTGCCAGTAGTGAACTAGCGGGAGGGTCCCCCCACGAGCAGTACTTC.

This chain uses TRBV19 with TRBJ2-3; TRBD1 matches 10 bases. In germline, CDR1 is LNHDA, CDR2 SQIVND (reference sequence). The CDR3 is made up of 13 amino acids. CDR3 protein: CGTGQGHTDTQYF. Written as DNA, the CDR3 is TGTGGGACGGGACAGGGGCACACAGATACGCAGTATTTT.

The V and J genes are TRBV30 and TRBJ1-1, with D possibly matching TRBD1 (5 bases). CDR1 GTSNPN and CDR2 SVGIG come from the germline V gene (reference sequence). The CDR3 is made up of 14 amino acids. V lost 3 bases, J lost 1 base, and 12 bases lay in between. The CDR3 spells CAWSRGGSNTEAFF. CDR3 DNA: TGTGCCTGGAGCCGGGGGGGTTCGAACACTGAAGCTTTCTTT.

The chain is built from TRBV5-1 and TRBJ2-2, with 8 nucleotides matching TRBD1. V lost 4 bases, J lost 3 bases, and 8 bases stayed unmatched. The CDR3 loop spans 16 amino acids. Per the germline V gene, CDR1 is SGHRS and CDR2 is YFSETQ. The CDR3 loop is CASSPFQGADTGELFF. Written as DNA, the CDR3 is TGCGCCAGCAGCCCATTCCAGGGGGCGGACACCGGGGAGCTGTTTTTT.

The rearrangement links TRBV27 to TRBJ2-1; 7 nucleotides agree with TRBD1. V lost 5 bases and J lost 4; bases outside the gene matches: 11. The germline V gene has CDR1 MNHEY and CDR2 SMNVEV (reference sequence). The CDR3 is made up of 16 amino acids. The DNA for the CDR3 is TGTGCCAGCAGTCAGGGGACAGCCGAAGGGTACAATGAGCAGTTCTTC. Translating gives CASSQGTAEGYNEQFF.

The V and J genes are TRBV10-1 and TRBJ1-1, with TRBD1 as a possible D gene (5 bases). This CDR3 contains 13 residues. Trimming left V 8 bases short and J 5 bases short, with 15 bases between. In germline, CDR1 is WNHNN, CDR2 SYGVQD (reference sequence). CDR3 in amino acids: CASSRQPATEAFF. CDR3 nucleotides: TGCGCCAGCTCGAGACAGCCCGCAACTGAAGCTTTCTTT.

The rearrangement joins TRBV11-2 to TRBJ2-1, with D uncertain. The length of the CDR3 is 16 residues. Germline V lookup: CDR1 SGHAT, CDR2 FQNNGV. The germline V and J ends were trimmed by 0 bases and 9 bases, with 18 bases remaining between them. The CDR3 protein is CASSLDKRSEIGEQFF. In DNA, the CDR3 is TGTGCCAGCAGCTTAGATAAACGGAGCGAAATCGGTGAGCAGTTCTTC.

The V and J genes are TRBV6-5 and TRBJ2-6; TRBD2 is a possible D gene (5 bases). CDR1 and CDR2 (germline): MNHEY, SVGAGI. V dropped 2 bases and J dropped 2 bases, with 10 bases sitting between them. The CDR3 extends over 16 amino acids. The CDR3 here is CASSYGFGAGANVLTF. CDR3 sequence (DNA): TGTGCCAGCAGTTACGGGTTCGGGGCTGGGGCCAACGTCCTGACTTTC.